The 6 T cell receptor beta chains below all came from one sample that was sequenced in a study of cytomegalovirus exposure and HLA in healthy donors (TCRdb year 2017). The method behind the library was the immunoSEQ multiplex PCR assay. For the multiplex PCR, a mixture combining 60 forward primers for TCR Vbeta segments and 13 reverse primers for TCR Jbeta segments was used. Sourced from immuneACCESS, this table was stored by TCRdb with only in-frame sequences that have V and J called. A share of the clones is absent; for the studies checked, an unresolved V gene accounts for under half, and the remainder has no known explanation. Within this sample are 130,000 or so clones, with around 8.5% of them counted one time only. The ten biggest clones cover 5.5% of the sample. The specimen was PBMCs. The receptors derive from a man in his forties in good health and CMV-seronegative.

The chain joins TRBV13 to TRBJ2-1, with D tentatively TRBD2 (6 bases). In germline, CDR1 is PRHDT, CDR2 FYEKMQ (reference sequence). The CDR3 is 13 residues long. V shed 2 bases and J shed 10 bases, with 12 bases lying between them. CDR3 nucleotides: TGTGCCAGCAGCTTAATAAGAGGGAGGGAGCAGTTCTTC. This encodes CASSLIRGREQFF.

This clone occurred a few times. The chain has TRBV29-1 and TRBJ2-2, with a weak D call TRBD2 (6 bases). Per the germline V gene, CDR1 is SQVTM and CDR2 is ANQGSEA. The CDR3 is made up of 16 amino acids. Deletions cut 7 bases from V and 3 bases from J, with 21 bases between. CDR3 amino acids: CSGALEGQIDTGELFF. The CDR3 nucleotides read TGCAGCGGAGCGTTGGAGGGTCAGATTGACACCGGGGAGCTGTTTTTT.

The chain uses TRBV19 and TRBJ1-6; 9 bases fit TRBD1. Trimming removed 8 bases from V and 0 bases from J; junction bases left unmatched: 5. Germline loops: CDR1 LNHDA, CDR2 SQIVND (reference sequence). This CDR3 is 16 amino acids long. The CDR3 nucleotides read TGTGCCAGTTCAGGGACAGGGAGCTCCTATAATTCACCCCTCCACTTT. As protein: CASSGTGSSYNSPLHF.

CDR3 protein: CASTPLPDRGSHEQYF. The CDR3 nucleotides are TGTGCCAGCACCCCCCTCCCGGACAGGGGTTCACACGAGCAGTACTTC. The gene calls are TRBV2 and TRBJ2-7, with TRBD1 matching 9 bases. V was clipped by 7 bases and J by 5 bases; unmatched bases: 15. This CDR3 has 16 amino acids. From germline, CDR1 is SNHLY and CDR2 FYNNEI. The variable domain in full, completed from reference TRBV2 and TRBJ2-7, reads EPEVTQTPSHQVTQMGQEVILRCVPISNHLYFYWYRQILGQKVEFLVSFYNNEISEKSEIFDDQFSVERPDGSNFTLKIRSTKLEDSAMYFCASTPLPDRGSHEQYFGPGTRLTVT.

The chain joins TRBV9 to TRBJ2-1; 11 positions agree with TRBD2. The CDR3 is 17 amino acids. J was trimmed by 2 bases and V by 3 bases; bases with no gene match: 7. In germline, CDR1 is SGDLS, CDR2 YYNGEE. The chain's CDR3 is CASSAPRLAGTYNEQFF. CDR3 DNA: TGTGCCAGCAGCGCGCCACGACTAGCGGGGACCTACAATGAGCAGTTCTTC.

The gene calls are TRBV11-2 and TRBJ2-7; the D gene is possibly TRBD1 (6 bases). Trimming stripped 5 bases from V and 1 base from J, with 12 bases between. Germline lookup yields CDR1 SGHAT and CDR2 FQNNGV. The CDR3 is 14 amino acids. As DNA, the CDR3 is TGTGCCAGCAGCCCGGGACATGGATCCTACGAGCAGTACTTC. Protein: CASSPGHGSYEQYF.